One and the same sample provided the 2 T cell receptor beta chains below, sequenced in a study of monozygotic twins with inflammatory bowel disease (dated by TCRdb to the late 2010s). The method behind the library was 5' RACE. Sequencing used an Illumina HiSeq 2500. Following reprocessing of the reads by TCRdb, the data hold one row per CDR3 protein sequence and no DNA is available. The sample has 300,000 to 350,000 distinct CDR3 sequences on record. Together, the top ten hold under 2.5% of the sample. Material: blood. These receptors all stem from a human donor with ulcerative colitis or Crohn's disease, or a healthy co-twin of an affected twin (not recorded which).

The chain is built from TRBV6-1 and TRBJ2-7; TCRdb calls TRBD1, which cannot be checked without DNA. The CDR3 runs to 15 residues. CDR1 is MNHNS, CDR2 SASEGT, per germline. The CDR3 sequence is CASRTFGQGNYEQYF.

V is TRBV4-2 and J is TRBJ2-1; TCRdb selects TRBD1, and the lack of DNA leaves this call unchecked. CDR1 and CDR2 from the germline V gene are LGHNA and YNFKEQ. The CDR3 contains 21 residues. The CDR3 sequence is CASSLTTGGVIGDEGNNEQFF.